A selection of T cell receptor beta chains follows, all from one sample in a study of control samples from healthy donors and cancer patients. Some clones are missing from TCRdb's copy, which holds only in-frame ones; the method was immunoSEQ multiplex PCR. The sample holds 110,000 or so clones; 70% to 90% are singletons and the top ten take 40%. Sequenced sample: blood. These receptors originate from a man between 50 and 59 years old in good health. Each CDR3 is given with its conserved first and last residue. The order of the fields is J gene, D gene, clone size, V gene, CDR3 protein, CDR3 DNA. A D gene is named only where the DNA matches it firmly. Not every row has a clone size; where given, it reads once, few, many or a size class.

>TRBJ2-3|TRBD1|NA|TRBV19
CACGWDSRSYTQYF
TGTGCCTGCGGATGGGACAGCCGATCATATACGCAGTATTTT
>TRBJ1-1|NA|NA|TRBV27
CASSSMGGGGMNTEAFF
TGTGCCAGCAGTTCGATGGGTGGGGGGGGAATGAACACTGAAGCTTTCTTT
>TRBJ1-4|NA|NA|TRBV6-5
CASSYGGPNEKLFF
TGTGCCAGCAGTTACGGGGGGCCTAATGAAAAACTGTTTTTT
>TRBJ2-4|TRBD1|NA|TRBV5-6
CASSRRQGVGNIQYF
TGTGCCAGCAGCCGGCGACAGGGGGTGGGAAACATTCAGTACTTC
>TRBJ1-1|TRBD1|NA|TRBV30
CAWSERDRGWPEAFF
TGTGCCTGGAGTGAAAGGGACAGGGGTTGGCCTGAAGCTTTCTTT
>TRBJ1-1|TRBD1|NA|TRBV3-1/TRBV3-2
CASSHGDRPEAFF
TGTGCCAGCAGCCATGGGGACAGGCCTGAAGCTTTCTTT
>TRBJ2-1|NA|NA|TRBV30
CAWSGSVNRNEQFF
TGTGCCTGGAGCGGTAGTGTAAATAGAAATGAGCAGTTCTTC
>TRBJ1-2|NA|NA|TRBV5-6
CASSPADSHNYGYTF
TGTGCCAGCAGCCCCGCGGACAGTCATAACTATGGCTACACCTTC
>TRBJ2-1|TRBD1|NA|TRBV5-1
CASSKGQGDEQFF
TGCGCCAGCAGCAAGGGACAGGGCGATGAGCAGTTCTTC
>TRBJ1-2|TRBD1|NA|TRBV29-1
CSVEAGGNGYTF
TGCAGCGTTGAAGCAGGGGGCAATGGCTACACCTTC
>TRBJ1-5|NA|NA|TRBV2
CASSPGRGESRPQHF
TGTGCCAGCAGTCCCGGACGGGGGGAATCACGGCCCCAGCATTTT
>TRBJ1-4|TRBD1|once|TRBV6-5
CASSEGQRHEKLFF
TGTGCCAGCTCGGAGGGACAGCGGCATGAAAAACTGTTTTTT
>TRBJ1-2|NA|NA|TRBV6-4
CASSALGGTDNYGYTF
TGTGCCAGCAGTGCCTTGGGGGGTACTGATAACTATGGCTACACCTTC
>TRBJ2-5|NA|NA|TRBV5-1
CASTPPMGPGETQYF
TGCGCCAGCACTCCCCCGATGGGGCCGGGAGAGACCCAGTACTTC
>TRBJ2-7|NA|NA|TRBV9
CASSVGEGASYEQYF
TGTGCCAGCAGCGTAGGCGAAGGGGCCTCCTACGAGCAGTACTTC
>TRBJ2-7|NA|NA|TRBV12-3/TRBV12-4
CASSSGLPYEQYF
TGTGCCAGCAGTTCGGGACTCCCCTACGAGCAGTACTTC
>TRBJ1-1|NA|NA|TRBV7-9
CASSSLTGGLNTEAFF
TGTGCCAGCAGCTCCCTGACTGGGGGGTTGAACACTGAAGCTTTCTTT